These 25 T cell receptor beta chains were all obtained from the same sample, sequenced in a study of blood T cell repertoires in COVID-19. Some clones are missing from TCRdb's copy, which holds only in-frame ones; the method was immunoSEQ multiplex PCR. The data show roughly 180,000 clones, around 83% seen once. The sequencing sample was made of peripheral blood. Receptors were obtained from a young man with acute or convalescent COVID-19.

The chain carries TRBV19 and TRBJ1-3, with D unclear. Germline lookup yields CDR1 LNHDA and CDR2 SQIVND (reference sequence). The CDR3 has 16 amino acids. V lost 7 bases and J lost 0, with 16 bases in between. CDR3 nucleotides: TGTGCCAGTACCCCGCATGCGAGCCTCTCTGGAAACACCATATATTTT. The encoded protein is CASTPHASLSGNTIYF.

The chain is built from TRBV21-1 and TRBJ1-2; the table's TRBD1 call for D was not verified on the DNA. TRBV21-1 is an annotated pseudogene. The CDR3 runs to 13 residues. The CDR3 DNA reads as TGTGCCAGCAGGAGGACAGTCTGGTGGGGCTACACCTTC. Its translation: CASRRTVWWGYTF.

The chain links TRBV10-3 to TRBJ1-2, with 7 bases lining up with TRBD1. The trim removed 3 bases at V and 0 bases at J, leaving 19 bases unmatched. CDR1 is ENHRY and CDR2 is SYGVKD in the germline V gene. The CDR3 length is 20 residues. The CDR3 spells CAISDSKGGAGIHSNYGYTF. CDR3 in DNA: TGTGCCATCAGTGATAGTAAAGGGGGCGCCGGGATTCATTCTAACTATGGCTACACCTTC.

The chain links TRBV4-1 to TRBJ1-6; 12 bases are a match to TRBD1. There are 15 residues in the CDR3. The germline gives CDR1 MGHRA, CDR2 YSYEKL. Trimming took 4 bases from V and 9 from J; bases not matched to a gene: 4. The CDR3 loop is CASSPGQGAGSPLHF. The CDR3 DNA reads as TGCGCCAGCAGCCCGGGACAGGGGGCAGGTTCACCCCTCCACTTT.

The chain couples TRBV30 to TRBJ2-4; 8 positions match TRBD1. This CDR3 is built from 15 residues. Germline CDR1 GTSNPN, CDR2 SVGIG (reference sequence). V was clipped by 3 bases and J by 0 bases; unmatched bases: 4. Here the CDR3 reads CAWSIGTGAKNIQYF. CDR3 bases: TGTGCCTGGAGCATAGGGACAGGAGCCAAAAACATTCAGTACTTC.

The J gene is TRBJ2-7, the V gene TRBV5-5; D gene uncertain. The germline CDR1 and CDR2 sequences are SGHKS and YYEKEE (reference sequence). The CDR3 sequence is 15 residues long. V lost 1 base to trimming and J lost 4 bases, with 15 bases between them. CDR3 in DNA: TGTGCCAGCAGCTTGAGTCCCGCGGCGATATACGAGCAGTACTTC. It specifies CASSLSPAAIYEQYF.

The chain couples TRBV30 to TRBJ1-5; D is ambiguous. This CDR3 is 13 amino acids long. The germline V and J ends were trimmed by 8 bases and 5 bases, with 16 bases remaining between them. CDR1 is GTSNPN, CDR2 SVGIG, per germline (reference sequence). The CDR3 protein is CAGGSFPDQPQHF. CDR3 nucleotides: TGTGCCGGAGGTTCGTTTCCAGATCAGCCCCAGCATTTT.

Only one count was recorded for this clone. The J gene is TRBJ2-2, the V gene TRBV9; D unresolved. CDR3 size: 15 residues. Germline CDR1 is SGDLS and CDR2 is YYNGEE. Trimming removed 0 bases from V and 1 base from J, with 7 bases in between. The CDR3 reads CASSVETGNTGELFF. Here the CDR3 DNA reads TGTGCCAGCAGCGTAGAGACGGGGAACACCGGGGAGCTGTTTTTT.

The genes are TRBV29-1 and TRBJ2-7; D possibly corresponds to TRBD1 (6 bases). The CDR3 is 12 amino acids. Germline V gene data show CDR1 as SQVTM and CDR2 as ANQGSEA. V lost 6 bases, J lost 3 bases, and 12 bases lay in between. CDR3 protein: CSVGQYFYEQYV. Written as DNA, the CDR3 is TGCAGCGTAGGACAGTATTTCTACGAGCAGTACGTC.

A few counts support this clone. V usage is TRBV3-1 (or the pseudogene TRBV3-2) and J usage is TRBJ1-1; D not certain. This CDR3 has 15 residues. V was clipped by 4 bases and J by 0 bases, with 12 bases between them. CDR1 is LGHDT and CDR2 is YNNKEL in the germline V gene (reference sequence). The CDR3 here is CASSLRASMNTEAFF. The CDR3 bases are TGTGCCAGCAGCCTACGTGCCAGTATGAACACTGAAGCTTTCTTT.

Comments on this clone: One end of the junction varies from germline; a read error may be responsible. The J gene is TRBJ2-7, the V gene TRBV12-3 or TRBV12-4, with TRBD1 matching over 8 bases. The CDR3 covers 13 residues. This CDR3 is CASRTSRQGAFIF. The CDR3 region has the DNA TGTGCCAGCCGGACCTCCCGGCAGGGGGCGTTCATCTTC.

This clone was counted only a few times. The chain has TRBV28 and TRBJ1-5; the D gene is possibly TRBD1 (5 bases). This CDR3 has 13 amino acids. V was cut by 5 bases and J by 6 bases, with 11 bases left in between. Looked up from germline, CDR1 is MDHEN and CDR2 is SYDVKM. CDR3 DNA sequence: TGTGCCAGCAGTGGAGGGGTGGGTCAGCCCCAGCATTTT. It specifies CASSGGVGQPQHF.

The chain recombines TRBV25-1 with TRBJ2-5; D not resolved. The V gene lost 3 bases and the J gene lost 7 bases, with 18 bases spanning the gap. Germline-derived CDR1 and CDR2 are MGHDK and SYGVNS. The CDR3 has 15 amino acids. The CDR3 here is CASSDGSTFIGTQYF. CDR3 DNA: TGTGCCAGCAGTGACGGGTCCACCTTTATTGGGACCCAGTACTTC.

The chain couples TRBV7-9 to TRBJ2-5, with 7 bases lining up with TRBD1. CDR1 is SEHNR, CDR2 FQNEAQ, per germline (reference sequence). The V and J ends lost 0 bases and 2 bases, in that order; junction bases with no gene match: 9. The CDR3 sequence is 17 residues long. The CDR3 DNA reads TGTGCCAGCAGCTTAGCGACTACTCTGGACAGGCAAGAGACCCAGTACTTC. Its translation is CASSLATTLDRQETQYF.

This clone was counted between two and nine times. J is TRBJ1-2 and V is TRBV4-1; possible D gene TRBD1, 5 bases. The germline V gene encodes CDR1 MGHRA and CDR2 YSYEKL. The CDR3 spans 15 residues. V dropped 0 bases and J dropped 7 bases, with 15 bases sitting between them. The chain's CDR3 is CASSQDKAGKGGYTF. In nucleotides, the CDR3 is TGCGCCAGCAGCCAAGATAAGGCAGGGAAGGGTGGCTACACCTTC.

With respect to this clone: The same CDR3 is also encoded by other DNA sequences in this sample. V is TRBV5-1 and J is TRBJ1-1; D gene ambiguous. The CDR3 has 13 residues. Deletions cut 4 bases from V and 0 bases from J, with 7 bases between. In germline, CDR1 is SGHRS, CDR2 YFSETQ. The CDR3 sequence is CASSPGMNTEAFF. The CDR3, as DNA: TGCGCCAGCAGCCCAGGTATGAACACTGAAGCTTTCTTT. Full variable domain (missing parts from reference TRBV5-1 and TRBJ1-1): KAGVTQTPRYLIKTRGQQVTLSCSPISGHRSVSWYQQTPGQGLQFLFEYFSETQRNKGNFPGRFSGRQFSNSRSEMNVSTLELGDSALYLCASSPGMNTEAFFGQGTRLTVV.

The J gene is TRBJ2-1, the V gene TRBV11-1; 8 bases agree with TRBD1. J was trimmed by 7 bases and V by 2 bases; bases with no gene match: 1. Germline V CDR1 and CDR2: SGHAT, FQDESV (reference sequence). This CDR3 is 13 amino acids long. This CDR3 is CASSLQGANEQFF. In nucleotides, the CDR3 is TGTGCCAGCAGCTTACAGGGGGCTAATGAGCAGTTCTTC.

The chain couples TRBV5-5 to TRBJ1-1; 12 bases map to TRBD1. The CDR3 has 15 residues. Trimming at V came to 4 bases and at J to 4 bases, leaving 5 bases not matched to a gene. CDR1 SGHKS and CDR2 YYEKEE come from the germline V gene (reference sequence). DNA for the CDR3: TGTGCCAGCAGCGCTGGGACAGGGGGCATCACTGAAGCTTTCTTT. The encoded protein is CASSAGTGGITEAFF.

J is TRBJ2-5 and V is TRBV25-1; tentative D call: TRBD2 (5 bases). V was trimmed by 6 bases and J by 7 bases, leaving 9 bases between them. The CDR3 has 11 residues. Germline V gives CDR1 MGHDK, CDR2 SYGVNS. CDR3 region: CASSLAGTQYF. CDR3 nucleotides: TGTGCCAGCAGCCTAGCTGGGACCCAGTACTTC.

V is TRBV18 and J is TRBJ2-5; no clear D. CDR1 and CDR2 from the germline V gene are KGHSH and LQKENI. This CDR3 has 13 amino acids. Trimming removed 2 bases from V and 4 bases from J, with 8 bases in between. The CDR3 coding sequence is TGTGCCAGCTCACCATCAATAGTAGAGACCCAGTACTTC. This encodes CASSPSIVETQYF.

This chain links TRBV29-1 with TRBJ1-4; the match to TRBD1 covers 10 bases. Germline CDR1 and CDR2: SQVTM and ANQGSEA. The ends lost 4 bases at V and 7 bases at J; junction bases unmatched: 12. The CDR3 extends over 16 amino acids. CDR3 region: CSVGGTGEGVGEKLFF. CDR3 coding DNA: TGCAGCGTTGGAGGGACAGGGGAAGGCGTAGGTGAAAAACTGTTTTTT. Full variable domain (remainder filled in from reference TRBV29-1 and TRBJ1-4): SAVISQKPSRDICQRGTSLTIQCQVDSQVTMMFWYRQQPGQSLTLIATANQGSEATYESGFVIDKFPISRPNLTFSTLTVSNMSPEDSSIYLCSVGGTGEGVGEKLFFGSGTQLSVL.

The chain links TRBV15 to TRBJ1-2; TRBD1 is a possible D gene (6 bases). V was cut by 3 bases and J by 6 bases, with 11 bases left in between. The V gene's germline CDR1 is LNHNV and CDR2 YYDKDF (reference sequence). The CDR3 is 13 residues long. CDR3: CATSSQGLDGYTF. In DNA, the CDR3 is TGTGCCACCAGCAGCCAGGGGCTGGATGGCTACACCTTC.

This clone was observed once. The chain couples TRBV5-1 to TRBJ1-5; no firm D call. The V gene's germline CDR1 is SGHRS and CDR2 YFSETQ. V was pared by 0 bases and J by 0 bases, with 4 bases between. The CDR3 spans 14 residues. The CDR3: CASSLDGSNQPQHF. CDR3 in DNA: TGCGCCAGCAGCTTGGACGGTAGCAATCAGCCCCAGCATTTT. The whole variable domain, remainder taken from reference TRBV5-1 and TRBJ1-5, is KAGVTQTPRYLIKTRGQQVTLSCSPISGHRSVSWYQQTPGQGLQFLFEYFSETQRNKGNFPGRFSGRQFSNSRSEMNVSTLELGDSALYLCASSLDGSNQPQHFGDGTRLSIL.

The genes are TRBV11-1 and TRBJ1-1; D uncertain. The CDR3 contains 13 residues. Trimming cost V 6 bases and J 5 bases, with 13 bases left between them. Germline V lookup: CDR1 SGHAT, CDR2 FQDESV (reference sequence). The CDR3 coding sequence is TGTGCCAGCAGTTTGAGACGGGTGACTGAAGCTTTCTTT. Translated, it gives CASSLRRVTEAFF.

CDR3 in DNA: TGTGCCAGCAGCTTAAGAACAGGGAAGGGAGCTGAAGCTTTCTTT. Translating it yields CASSLRTGKGAEAFF. The chain employs TRBV7-2 and TRBJ1-1; weak D call: TRBD1 (6 bases). The CDR3 is 15 residues long. The V end was cut by 2 bases, the J end by 6 bases, with 16 bases between. CDR1 and CDR2 (germline): SGHTA, FQGNSA.